Listed here are 9 T cell receptor beta chains from one sample, sequenced in a study of memory CD4+ T cells and cytomegalovirus serostatus. The sort gate was single viable CD3+CD4+CD8-CD45RO+ cells for memory CD4+ T cells. This table comes from immunoSEQ multiplex PCR, and its TCRdb copy is limited to in-frame clones, with some not included. This sample has about 41,000 clones, with roughly 77% found just once. Sequences were obtained from memory CD4+ T cells from blood. The receptors were sampled from an adult in good health and CMV-seronegative.

The chain couples TRBV6-6 to TRBJ1-5; possibly TRBD1 for D (6 bases). Per the germline V gene, CDR1 is MNHNY and CDR2 is SVGAGI (reference sequence). This CDR3 is 16 amino acids long. Trimming cost V 5 bases and J 4 bases, with 18 bases left between them. The CDR3 loop is CASSHDPGHFNQPQHF. As DNA, the CDR3 is TGTGCCAGCAGTCACGATCCGGGACACTTTAATCAGCCCCAGCATTTT.

V is TRBV19 and J is TRBJ1-2; no clear D gene. The CDR3 is 14 amino acids. CDR1 LNHDA and CDR2 SQIVND come from the germline V gene (reference sequence). The germline V and J ends were trimmed by 7 bases and 6 bases, with 18 bases remaining between them. The CDR3 sequence: CASNKRLAPDGYTF. The DNA of the CDR3 is TGTGCCAGTAATAAAAGACTCGCGCCTGATGGCTACACCTTC.

The chain couples TRBV30 to TRBJ1-1; tentatively, D is TRBD1 (6 bases). This CDR3 spans 14 amino acids. V shed 3 bases and J shed 9 bases, with 20 bases lying between them. Germline V gene sequence: CDR1 GTSNPN, CDR2 SVGIG (reference sequence). The CDR3 here is CAWRTGKAQAQAFF. CDR3 DNA sequence: TGTGCCTGGAGGACAGGAAAGGCACAGGCCCAAGCTTTCTTT.

V is TRBV6-1 and J is TRBJ1-2, with a tentative D call TRBD1 (5 bases). There are 11 residues in the CDR3. Germline assignment: CDR1 MNHNS and CDR2 SASEGT. V lost 7 bases to trimming and J lost 6 bases, with 9 bases between them. The CDR3 sequence: CASTRGDGYTF. In nucleotides, the CDR3 is TGTGCCAGCACAAGGGGCGATGGCTACACCTTC.

This sequence joins TRBV18 and TRBJ1-1; the match to TRBD1 covers 7 bases. The germline gives CDR1 KGHSH, CDR2 LQKENI. This CDR3 region has 13 residues. The J segment lost 2 bases and the V segment lost 5 bases, leaving 2 bases of the junction unmatched. The CDR3 loop reads CASSRDSNTEAFF. CDR3 DNA sequence: TGTGCCAGCTCAAGGGACAGTAACACTGAAGCTTTCTTT.

The chain carries TRBV5-1 and TRBJ1-1; D remains unclear. This CDR3 spans 14 amino acids. The V end lost 3 bases, the J end lost 1 base, and 10 bases lay between the germline ends. The V gene's germline CDR1 is SGHRS and CDR2 YFSETQ. The CDR3 sequence is CASSWGTENTEAFF. CDR3 nucleotide sequence: TGCGCCAGCAGCTGGGGTACTGAGAACACTGAAGCTTTCTTT.

V is TRBV15 and J is TRBJ2-7; the match to TRBD1 covers 7 bases. Germline V lookup: CDR1 LNHNV, CDR2 YYDKDF (reference sequence). The CDR3 covers 13 residues. V lost 6 bases and J lost 6; bases outside the gene matches: 8. The chain's CDR3 is CATRDRQGREQYF. The CDR3 bases are TGTGCCACCAGAGACCGACAGGGACGCGAGCAGTACTTC.

The chain has TRBV4-2 and TRBJ1-1, with D uncertain. Trimming shortened V by 1 base and J by 0 bases, and 0 bases separated the two germline ends. Germline CDR1 is LGHNA and CDR2 is YNFKEQ. CDR3 length: 12 residues. The CDR3 nucleotides read TGTGCCAGCAGCCAAGTGAACACTGAAGCTTTCTTT. Translation: CASSQVNTEAFF.

This rearrangement joins TRBV19 to TRBJ1-2; D is possibly TRBD1 (5 bases). V dropped 3 bases and J dropped 4 bases, with 15 bases sitting between them. CDR1 and CDR2 (germline): LNHDA, SQIVND (reference sequence). This CDR3 is built from 15 residues. CDR3 sequence: CASSMGPGGTYGYTF. The DNA of the CDR3 is TGTGCCAGTAGTATGGGACCGGGAGGAACCTATGGCTACACCTTC.